The 12 T cell receptor beta chains below come from one sample, sequenced in a study of PD-1 blockade in mismatch repair-deficient tumors. TCRdb keeps only in-frame clones here, not all; method: immunoSEQ multiplex PCR. In the table there are 20,000 to 25,000 clones, about four fifths of which are singletons. Source: peripheral blood, taken 2 weeks after starting pembrolizumab. The origin of the receptors is an adult with mismatch repair-deficient cancer.

V usage is TRBV7-6 and J usage is TRBJ2-3; 7 bases align to TRBD1. The CDR3 extends over 16 amino acids. The V segment lost 5 bases and the J segment 0 bases; nucleotides outside the gene matches: 8. Germline CDR1 and CDR2: SGHVS and FNYEAQ. CDR3: CASSTRDSSSTDTQYF. The CDR3 region has the DNA TGTGCCAGCAGCACACGGGACAGTAGTAGCACAGATACGCAGTATTTT.

The V gene is TRBV19, the J gene TRBJ1-1, with a tentative D call TRBD1 (6 bases). CDR3 length: 15 amino acids. Germline V gene data show CDR1 as LNHDA and CDR2 as SQIVND (reference sequence). Trimming cost V 6 bases and J 3 bases, with 17 bases left between them. CDR3 residues: CASSGMGGADTEAFF. The CDR3, as DNA: TGTGCCAGTAGCGGTATGGGGGGGGCAGACACTGAAGCTTTCTTT.

This clone was seen just once. The chain carries TRBV5-6 and TRBJ2-7; 7 bases are a match to TRBD1. CDR3 size: 15 residues. V was clipped by 4 bases and J by 2 bases; unmatched bases: 9. Germline assignment: CDR1 SGHDT and CDR2 YYEEEE. CDR3 protein: CASSAMTGSPYEQYF. In nucleotides, the CDR3 is TGTGCCAGCAGCGCTATGACAGGGTCCCCCTACGAGCAGTACTTC.

This clone was detected only a few times. The rearrangement joins TRBV5-4 to TRBJ1-1, with 7 bases aligning to TRBD1. The CDR3 spans 15 residues. Germline V gene data show CDR1 as SGHNT and CDR2 as YYREEE (reference sequence). V shed 2 bases and J 2 bases; nucleotides not matched to a gene: 6. This CDR3 is CASSFGGQLNTEAFF. The CDR3 DNA sequence: TGTGCCAGCAGCTTCGGGGGACAGCTCAACACTGAAGCTTTCTTT.

V gene TRBV7-9 combines with J gene TRBJ2-1; 13 nucleotides agree with TRBD2. CDR1 is SEHNR, CDR2 FQNEAQ, per germline (reference sequence). The CDR3 length is 15 residues. The junction had 1 base not matched to a gene; V was cut back by 5 bases and J by 3 bases. CDR3 loop: CASSGLAGDYNEQFF. The DNA of the CDR3 is TGTGCCAGCAGCGGACTAGCGGGAGACTACAATGAGCAGTTCTTC.

The rearrangement joins TRBV9 to TRBJ2-1; TRBD2 matches 15 bases. Germline V CDR1 and CDR2: SGDLS, YYNGEE. V shed 4 bases, J shed 7 bases, and the junction held 9 bases outside the gene matches. The CDR3 extends over 17 amino acids. As DNA, the CDR3 is TGTGCCAGCAGCCCTAGGATCGGGACTAGCGGGAGGAATGAGCAGTTCTTC. It codes for CASSPRIGTSGRNEQFF. Supplemented by reference TRBV9 and TRBJ2-1, the full variable domain reads DSGVTQTPKHLITATGQRVTLRCSPRSGDLSVYWYQQSLDQGLQFLIQYYNGEERAKGNILERFSAQQFPDLHSELNLSSLELGDSALYFCASSPRIGTSGRNEQFFGPGTRLTVL.

This chain uses TRBV28 with TRBJ2-5; D is unclear. Germline CDR1 reads MDHEN; CDR2 reads SYDVKM. The germline V and J ends were trimmed by 3 bases and 5 bases, with 16 bases remaining between them. This CDR3 is 15 amino acids long. The CDR3, as DNA: TGTGCCAGCAGTTTTCCCGGTTTCGTTGGGGAGACCCAGTACTTC. Encoded protein: CASSFPGFVGETQYF.

The chain uses TRBV4-1 and TRBJ1-3; D remains unclear. The V gene's germline CDR1 is MGHRA and CDR2 YSYEKL. V lost 1 base and J 0 bases, leaving 7 bases between the germline ends. The CDR3 sequence is 15 residues long. CDR3 bases: TGCGCCAGCAGCCAAGTTCAAAGCTCTGGAAACACCATATATTTT. Protein sequence: CASSQVQSSGNTIYF.

The chain has TRBV5-1 and TRBJ2-1, with 9 nucleotides matching TRBD1. Germline trimming cut 5 bases from V and 6 bases from J; bases unmatched to any gene: 9. Germline loops: CDR1 SGHRS, CDR2 YFSETQ. This CDR3 is 15 amino acids long. The CDR3 bases are TGCGCCAGCAGTCTCTCCGGACAGGGGTTCAATGAGCAGTTCTTC. Amino acids: CASSLSGQGFNEQFF.

This sequence joins TRBV4-2 and TRBJ2-7, with TRBD2 identical over 12 bases. J was trimmed by 5 bases and V by 0 bases; bases with no gene match: 5. The CDR3 totals 16 residues. Germline V lookup: CDR1 LGHNA, CDR2 YNFKEQ. CDR3 loop: CASSQEVASGRDEQYF. In nucleotides, the CDR3 is TGTGCCAGCAGCCAAGAAGTCGCTAGCGGGAGGGACGAGCAGTACTTC.

The rearrangement joins TRBV4-3 to TRBJ2-7; D uncertain. There are 13 residues in the CDR3. Germline CDR1 LGHNA, CDR2 YSLEER. Between the trimmed V and J ends, which lost 1 base and 0 bases, there was a span of 4 bases. In DNA form, the CDR3 reads TGCGCCAGCAGCCAAGGCAGCTCCTACGAGCAGTACTTC. Encoded protein: CASSQGSSYEQYF.

This clone was detected once. The rearrangement joins TRBV13 to TRBJ2-3; the match to TRBD1 covers 8 bases. This CDR3 is built from 13 residues. V shed 4 bases and J 14 bases; nucleotides not matched to a gene: 11. CDR1 PRHDT and CDR2 FYEKMQ come from the germline V gene (reference sequence). CDR3 bases: TGTGCCAGCAGCTCCAGGGACAGGTTACGATCGTATTTT. It translates to CASSSRDRLRSYF.